This entry lists 2 T cell receptor beta chains sequenced from one sample in a study of T cells in Graves' hyperthyroidism and ophthalmopathy. TCR beta CDR3 region amplification was performed from RNA transcripts. HTBI primers drove first-round RT-PCR of the TCR CDR3. TCRdb used MiXCR to reprocess the multiplex PCR reads, holding one entry per CDR3 protein. The repertoire holds approximately 400,000 distinct CDR3 sequences, with 20% to 25% as singletons. Source material: blood. The receptor source for this set is a man aged 50 to 60 with Graves' hyperthyroidism.

V usage is TRBV3-1 and J usage is TRBJ1-5; no clear D. The CDR3 covers 12 residues. With 3 bases removed from V and 6 bases from J, the gap between germline ends came to 6 bases. Germline CDR1 reads LGHDT; CDR2 reads YNNKEL (reference sequence). Here the CDR3 DNA reads TGTGCCAGCAGCCATCTCGGTCAGCCCCAGCATTTT. The encoded protein is CASSHLGQPQHF.

This clonotype was detected many times. This chain connects TRBV28 to TRBJ1-2; no clear D gene. The CDR3 loop spans 15 amino acids. CDR1 is MDHEN and CDR2 is SYDVKM in the germline V gene. Trimming took off 2 bases at V and 4 bases at J, with 14 bases between the two ends. The CDR3 nucleotides are TGTGCCAGCAGTTTAGTTCACAAAACCACCTATGGCTACACCTTC. This translates into CASSLVHKTTYGYTF.